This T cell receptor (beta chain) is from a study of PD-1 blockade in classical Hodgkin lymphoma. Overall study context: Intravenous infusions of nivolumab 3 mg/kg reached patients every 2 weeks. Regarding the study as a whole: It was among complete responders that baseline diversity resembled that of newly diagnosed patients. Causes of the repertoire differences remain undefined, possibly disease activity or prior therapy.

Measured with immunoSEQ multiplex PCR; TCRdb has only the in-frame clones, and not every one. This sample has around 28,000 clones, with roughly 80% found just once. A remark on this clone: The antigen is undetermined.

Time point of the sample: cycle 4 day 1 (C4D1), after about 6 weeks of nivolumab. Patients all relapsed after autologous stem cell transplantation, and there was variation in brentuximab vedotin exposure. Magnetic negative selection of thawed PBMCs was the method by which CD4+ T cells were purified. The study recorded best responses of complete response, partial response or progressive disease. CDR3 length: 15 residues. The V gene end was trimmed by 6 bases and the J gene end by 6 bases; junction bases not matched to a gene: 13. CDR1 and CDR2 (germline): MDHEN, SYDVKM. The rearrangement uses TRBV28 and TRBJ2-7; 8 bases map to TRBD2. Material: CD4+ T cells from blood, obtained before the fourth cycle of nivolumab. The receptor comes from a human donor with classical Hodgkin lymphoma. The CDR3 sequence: CASSVMGLEIGEQYF. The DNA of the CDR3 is TGTGCCAGCAGCGTAATGGGACTAGAGATAGGCGAGCAGTACTTC.